The clone carrying this TCR beta chain occurred many times. The data were obtained in a study of blood T cell repertoires in COVID-19. At the level of the study: Some COVID-19 samples were acute and others convalescent; all came from the United States, Italy and Spain.

The V end lost 4 bases, the J end lost 2 bases, and 11 bases lay between the germline ends. The CDR3 consists of 14 residues. Germline CDR1 reads LNHDA; CDR2 reads SQIVND (reference sequence). Participants were aged roughly 18 to 95 years, lived in roughly 23 US areas, and enrolled virtually. Participants' reported clinical history set cohort assignment. Per the original data handling: Cell counts per sample came from amplifying reference gene primers. Some clones are missing from TCRdb's copy, which holds only in-frame ones; the method was immunoSEQ multiplex PCR. The D gene and trimming were derived from the DNA, and the V and J assignments and clone size from that table. The table shows around 180,000 clones, with 76% occurring only once.

This sequence was found in a woman between 45 and 60 years old with acute COVID-19. This chain connects TRBV19 to TRBJ1-2; tentative D call: TRBD1 (6 bases). Material for sequencing was PBMCs or T cells enriched from blood (not recorded which). The DNA of the CDR3 is TGTGCCAGTAGTACATCACAGGGAAACTATGGCTACACCTTC. This gives the protein CASSTSQGNYGYTF.